Described below is a single TCR beta chain sequence and its context. The V end was cut by 4 bases, the J end by 5 bases, with 9 bases between. Looked up from germline, CDR1 is SQVTM and CDR2 is ANQGSEA. This CDR3 has 11 amino acids. This specimen comes from a study of regulatory T cells in long-lasting Graves disease. Study summary: Treatment with antithyroid drugs for over 5 years, together with positive TSH receptor antibodies, meant persistent Graves' disease.

Arm-PCR of CDR3 regions with iRepertoire HTBI primers generated TCR beta libraries. Via MiXCR, TCRdb re-called the multiplex PCR reads, giving one row per CDR3 protein. Of around 500,000 distinct CDR3 sequences in the sample, around 21% were seen once. Time point in this sample: persistent/refractory GD, antithyroid drugs over 5 years with positive TRAb. PBMCs were the source of the RNA used for TCR sequencing. This sample comprised peripheral blood mononuclear cells (PBMCs), obtained when the disease was refractory, from a patient treated with antithyroid drugs. The rearrangement uses TRBV29-1 and TRBJ2-7, with D hard to call. This TCR came from a female donor with Graves disease. The CDR3, as DNA: TGCAGCGTTGTCCCCCCTAACGAGCAGTACTTC. Encoded protein: CSVVPPNEQYF.